The present entry profiles one T cell receptor (beta chain) with its context. Its antigen remains unidentified. Caucasian individuals from Russia who were healthy and aged roughly 6 to 90 acted as donors. This sample was included in a study of blood T cells in healthy people across ages. Whole-study results and caveats: Estimates drawn from one million T cells were deemed to understate diversity.

The second PCR ran roughly 7 to 12 cycles with a sample-barcoded 5' primer and J-beta primers. Every cDNA was tagged by a template-switch adaptor with 12 random nucleotides. Sequencing yielded, for each sample, at least 3 million paired-end reads carrying CDR3. MiXCR, run by TCRdb on the 5' RACE reads, gives a single entry per CDR3 protein. The sample has almost 1 million distinct CDR3 sequences, just over 50% seen once. The clonotype comes from a woman in her fifties or sixties in good health. Sequenced material: blood.

The CDR3 sequence is CASSDTRAYYEQYF. DNA for the CDR3: TGTGCCAGCAGTGACACCCGGGCCTACTACGAGCAGTACTTC. The J gene is TRBJ2-7, the V gene TRBV6-2 or TRBV6-3; D uncertain. The CDR3 sequence is 14 residues long. The V end was cut by 5 bases, the J end by 3 bases, with 14 bases between. From germline, CDR1 is MNHEY and CDR2 SVGEGT.